Here is one T cell receptor beta chain with its context. Its specificity is not known. This entry is derived from a study of PD-1 blockade in classical Hodgkin lymphoma. Whole-study results and caveats: After ASCT, patients who started nivolumab under 1 year later were excluded. Still unresolved is the cause of the repertoire differences, which may be disease activity or prior therapy. Complete responders matched newly diagnosed patients in baseline diversity.

Indicated time point: cycle 4 day 1 (C4D1), after around six weeks of nivolumab. Brentuximab vedotin exposure varied among the patients, all of whom had relapsed after autologous stem cell transplantation. Complete response, partial response or progressive disease was recorded as best response. J was trimmed by 0 bases and V by 6 bases; bases with no gene match: 4. CDR3 length: 14 amino acids. CDR1 and CDR2 from the germline V gene are SGHRS and YFSETQ. TCRdb keeps only in-frame clones here, not all; method: immunoSEQ multiplex PCR. The table shows about 50,000 clones, with under 80% occurring only once.

The origin of this receptor is a human donor with classical Hodgkin lymphoma. The V and J genes are TRBV5-1 and TRBJ2-3, with 7 bases that match TRBD2. The source material was peripheral blood mononuclear cells (PBMCs), sampled before the fourth cycle of nivolumab. The CDR3 coding sequence is TGCGCCAGCACCGGGGGGACTAGCACAGATACGCAGTATTTT. Translated, it gives CASTGGTSTDTQYF.